This TCR beta chain was captured in a study of radiotherapy plus CTLA-4 blockade in lung cancer (dated by TCRdb to the late 2010s). Background on the whole study: Objective responses occurred in around 20% of enrolled patients, and around 29% achieved disease control.

Of note for this clone: What this receptor recognizes is not known. No base qualities exist here, and no much larger clone lies one base off it.

The study tested focal radiation therapy combined with CTLA-4 blockade (ipilimumab) in patients with chemo-refractory metastatic non-small-cell lung cancer. Measured from the cysteine to the phenylalanine, the CDR3 is 18 residues long. Of the read, only the CDR3 DNA is kept; its 54 bases are in frame from base 1. The investigation overall reported the following: After treatment with radiotherapy and ipilimumab, TCR clones that originated in tumors expanded in peripheral blood. The strongest predictors of response were reported to be early dynamic shifts in blood T cell clones along with a rise in serum interferon-beta following radiation.

The method was the immunoSEQ multiplex PCR assay. The clones in this table, taken by TCRdb from immuneACCESS, are in-frame only. Not every clone is retained; where verified, under half of the shortfall comes from an unresolved V gene, and the cause of the rest is unknown. For this sample there are tens of thousands of clones; 78% appear just once. Together, the top ten hold under 4.5% of the sample. Here the chain combines TRBV21-1 and TRBJ1-5; no check of the table's D call, TRBD1, against the DNA was made. TRBV21-1 is listed as a pseudogene. This specimen was peripheral blood, taken from a patient treated with radiotherapy plus ipilimumab. The sequence derives from a human donor with non-small cell lung cancer who had a partial response to radiotherapy plus ipilimumab. Some clones in this sample may be carry-over from other donors' samples. The DNA sequence is TGTGCCAGCAGCAAAGGTGTAGATAGGACAGAAAGTAATCAGCCCCAGCATTTT. The translation is CASSKGVDRTESNQPQHF.